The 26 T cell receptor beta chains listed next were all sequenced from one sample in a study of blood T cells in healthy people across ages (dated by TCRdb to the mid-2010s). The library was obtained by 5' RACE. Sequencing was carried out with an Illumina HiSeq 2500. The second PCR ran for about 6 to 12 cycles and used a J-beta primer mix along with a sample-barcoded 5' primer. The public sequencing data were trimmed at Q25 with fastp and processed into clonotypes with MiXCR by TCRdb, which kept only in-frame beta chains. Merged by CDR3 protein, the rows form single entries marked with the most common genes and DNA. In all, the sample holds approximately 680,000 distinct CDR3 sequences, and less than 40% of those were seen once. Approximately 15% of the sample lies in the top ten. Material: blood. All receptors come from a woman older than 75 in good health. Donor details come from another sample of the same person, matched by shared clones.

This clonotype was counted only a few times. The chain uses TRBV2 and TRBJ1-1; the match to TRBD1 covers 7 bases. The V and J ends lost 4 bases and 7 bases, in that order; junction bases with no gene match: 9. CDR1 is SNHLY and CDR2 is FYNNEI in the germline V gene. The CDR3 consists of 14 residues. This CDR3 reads CASSADRTVGEAFF. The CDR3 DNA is TGTGCCAGCAGTGCGGACAGGACGGTTGGTGAAGCTTTCTTT. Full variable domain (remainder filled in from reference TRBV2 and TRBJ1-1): EPEVTQTPSHQVTQMGQEVILRCVPISNHLYFYWYRQILGQKVEFLVSFYNNEISEKSEIFDDQFSVERPDGSNFTLKIRSTKLEDSAMYFCASSADRTVGEAFFGQGTRLTVV.

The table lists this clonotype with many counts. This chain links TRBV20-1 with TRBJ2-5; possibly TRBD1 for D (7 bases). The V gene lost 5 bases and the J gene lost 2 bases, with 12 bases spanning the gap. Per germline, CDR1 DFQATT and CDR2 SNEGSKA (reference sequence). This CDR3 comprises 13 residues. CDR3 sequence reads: CSAGRGTQETQYF. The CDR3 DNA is TGCAGTGCTGGCAGGGGGACTCAAGAGACCCAGTACTTC.

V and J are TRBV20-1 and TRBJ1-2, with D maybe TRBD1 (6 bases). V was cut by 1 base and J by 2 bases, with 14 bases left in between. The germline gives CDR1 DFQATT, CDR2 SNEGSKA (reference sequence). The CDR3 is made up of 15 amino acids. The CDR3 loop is CSARASTGNNYGYTF. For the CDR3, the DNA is TGCAGTGCTAGAGCCTCAACAGGGAACAACTATGGCTACACCTTC.

CDR3 protein: CASSVGTSGVYNEQFF. CDR3 nucleotides: TGTGCCAGCAGCGTAGGAACTAGCGGGGTCTACAATGAGCAGTTCTTC. The chain combines TRBV9 with TRBJ2-1, with 10 bases matching TRBD2. The germline V gene encodes CDR1 SGDLS and CDR2 YYNGEE. V was clipped by 0 bases and J by 3 bases; unmatched bases: 3. CDR3 length equals 16 residues.

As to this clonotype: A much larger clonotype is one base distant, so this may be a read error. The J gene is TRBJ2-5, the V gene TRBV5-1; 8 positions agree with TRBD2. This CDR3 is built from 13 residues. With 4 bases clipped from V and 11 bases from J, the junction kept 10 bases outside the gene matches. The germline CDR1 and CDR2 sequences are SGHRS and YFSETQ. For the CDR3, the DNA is TGCGCCAGCAGCGATCGGACTAGCAATGAGCAGTACTTC. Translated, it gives CASSDRTSNEQYF.

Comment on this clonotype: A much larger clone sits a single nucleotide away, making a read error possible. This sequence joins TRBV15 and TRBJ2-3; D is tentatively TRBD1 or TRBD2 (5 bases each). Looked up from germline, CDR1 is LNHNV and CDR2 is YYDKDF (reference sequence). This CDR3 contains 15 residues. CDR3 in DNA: TGTGCCGCCAGCAGAGGGGATCCAGACACAGATACGCAGTATTTT. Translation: CAASRGDPDTDTQYF.

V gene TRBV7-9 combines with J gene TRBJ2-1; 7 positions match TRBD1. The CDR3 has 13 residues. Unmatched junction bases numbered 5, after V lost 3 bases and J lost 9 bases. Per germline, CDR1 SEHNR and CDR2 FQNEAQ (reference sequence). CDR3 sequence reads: CASSLVGDSEQFF. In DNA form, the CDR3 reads TGTGCCAGCAGCTTGGTTGGGGACAGTGAGCAGTTCTTC.

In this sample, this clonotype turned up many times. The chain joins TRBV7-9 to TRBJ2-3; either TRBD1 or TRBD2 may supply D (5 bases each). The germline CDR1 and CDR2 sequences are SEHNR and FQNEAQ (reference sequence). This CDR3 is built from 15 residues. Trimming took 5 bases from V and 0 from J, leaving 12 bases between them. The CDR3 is CASSPQWGSTDTQYF. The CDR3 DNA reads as TGTGCCAGCAGCCCCCAGTGGGGGAGCACAGATACGCAGTATTTT.

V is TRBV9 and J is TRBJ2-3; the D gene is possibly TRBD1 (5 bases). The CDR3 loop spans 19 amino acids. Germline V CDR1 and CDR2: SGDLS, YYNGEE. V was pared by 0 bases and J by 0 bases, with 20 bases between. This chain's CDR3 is CASSVAAGWMVSSTDTQYF. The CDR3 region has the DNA TGTGCCAGCAGCGTAGCGGCAGGGTGGATGGTATCTAGCACAGATACGCAGTATTTT.

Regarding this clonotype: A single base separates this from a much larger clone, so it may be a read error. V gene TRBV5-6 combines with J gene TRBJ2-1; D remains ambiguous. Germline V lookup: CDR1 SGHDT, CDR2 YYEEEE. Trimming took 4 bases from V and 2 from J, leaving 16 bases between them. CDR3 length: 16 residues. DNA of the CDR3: TGTGCCAGCAGCCCCTTGAGGCCCCAGACCTACAATGAGCAGTTCTTC. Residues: CASSPLRPQTYNEQFF.

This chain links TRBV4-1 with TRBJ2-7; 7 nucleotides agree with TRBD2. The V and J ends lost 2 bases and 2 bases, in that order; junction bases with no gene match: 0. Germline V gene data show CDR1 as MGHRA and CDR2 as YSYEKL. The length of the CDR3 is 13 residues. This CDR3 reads CASSQLAAYEQYF. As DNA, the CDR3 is TGCGCCAGCAGCCAACTAGCGGCCTACGAGCAGTACTTC.

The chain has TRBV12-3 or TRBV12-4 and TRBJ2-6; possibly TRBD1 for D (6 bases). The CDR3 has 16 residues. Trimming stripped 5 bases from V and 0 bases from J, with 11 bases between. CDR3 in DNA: TGTGCCAGCAGTCCCTGGACAGTCTCTGGGGCCAACGTCCTGACTTTC. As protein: CASSPWTVSGANVLTF.

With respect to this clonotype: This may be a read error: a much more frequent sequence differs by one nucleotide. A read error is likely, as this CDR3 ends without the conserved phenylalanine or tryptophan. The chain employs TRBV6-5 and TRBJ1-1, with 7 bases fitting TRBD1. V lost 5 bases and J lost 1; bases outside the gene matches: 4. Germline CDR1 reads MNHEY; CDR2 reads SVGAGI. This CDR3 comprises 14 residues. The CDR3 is CASSPGDRNTEAFC. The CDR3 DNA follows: TGTGCCAGCAGTCCCGGGGACAGGAACACTGAAGCTTTCTGT.

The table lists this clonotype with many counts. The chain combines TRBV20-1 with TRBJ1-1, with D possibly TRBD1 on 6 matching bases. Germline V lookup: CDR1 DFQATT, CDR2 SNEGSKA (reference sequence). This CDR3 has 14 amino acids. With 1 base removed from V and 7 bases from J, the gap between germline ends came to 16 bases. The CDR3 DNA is TGCAGTGCTAGAGTAGGTTGGGGGCAGGGTGAAGCTTTCTTT. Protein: CSARVGWGQGEAFF.

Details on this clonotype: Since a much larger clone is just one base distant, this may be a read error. Here the CDR3 reads CASSLHRLSGANVLTF. Here the CDR3 DNA reads TGTGCCAGCAGCTTGCACAGGCTCTCTGGGGCCAACGTCCTGACTTTC. V is TRBV5-6 and J is TRBJ2-6, with D maybe TRBD1 (5 bases). Germline V gene data show CDR1 as SGHDT and CDR2 as YYEEEE. V lost 1 base and J lost 0, with 8 bases in between. The CDR3 is 16 residues long.

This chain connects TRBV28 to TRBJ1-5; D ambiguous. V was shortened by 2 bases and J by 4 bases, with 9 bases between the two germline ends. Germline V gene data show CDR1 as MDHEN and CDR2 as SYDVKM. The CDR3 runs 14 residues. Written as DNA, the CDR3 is TGTGCCAGCAGTTTACGGTCTATTAATCAGCCCCAGCATTTT. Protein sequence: CASSLRSINQPQHF.

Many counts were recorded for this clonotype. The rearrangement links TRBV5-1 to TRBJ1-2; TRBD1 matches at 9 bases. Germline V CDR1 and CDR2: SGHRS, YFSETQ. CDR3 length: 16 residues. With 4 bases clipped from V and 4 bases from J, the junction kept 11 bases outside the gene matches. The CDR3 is CASSTSPTGGPYGYTF. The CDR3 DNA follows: TGCGCCAGCAGCACAAGCCCGACAGGGGGACCCTATGGCTACACCTTC.

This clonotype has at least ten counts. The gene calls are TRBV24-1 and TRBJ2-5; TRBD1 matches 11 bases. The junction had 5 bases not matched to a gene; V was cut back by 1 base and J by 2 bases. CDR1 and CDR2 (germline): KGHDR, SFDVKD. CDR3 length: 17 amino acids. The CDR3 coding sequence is TGTGCCACCAGTGATTTAGGAGGGACAGGGGGACAAGAGACCCAGTACTTC. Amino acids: CATSDLGGTGGQETQYF.

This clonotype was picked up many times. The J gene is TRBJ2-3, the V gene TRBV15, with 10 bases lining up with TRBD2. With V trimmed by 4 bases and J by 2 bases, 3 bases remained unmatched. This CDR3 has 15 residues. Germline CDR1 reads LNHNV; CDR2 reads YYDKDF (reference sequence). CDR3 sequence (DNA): TGTGCCACCAGCACGGGGACTAGCGACACAGATACGCAGTATTTT. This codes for CATSTGTSDTDTQYF.

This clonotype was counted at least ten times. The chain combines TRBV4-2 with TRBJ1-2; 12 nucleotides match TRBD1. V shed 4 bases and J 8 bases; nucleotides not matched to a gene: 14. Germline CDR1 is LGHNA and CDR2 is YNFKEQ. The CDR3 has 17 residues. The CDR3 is CASSLQGRGQGASGYTF. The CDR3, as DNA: TGTGCCAGCAGCCTCCAGGGGCGGGGACAGGGGGCGAGCGGCTACACCTTC.

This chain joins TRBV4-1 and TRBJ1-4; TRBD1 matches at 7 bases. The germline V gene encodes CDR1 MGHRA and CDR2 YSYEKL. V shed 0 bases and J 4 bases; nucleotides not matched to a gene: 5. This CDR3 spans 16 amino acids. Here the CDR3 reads CASSQDRGRDNEKLFF. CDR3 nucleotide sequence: TGCGCCAGCAGCCAAGACAGGGGGAGAGATAATGAAAAACTGTTTTTT.

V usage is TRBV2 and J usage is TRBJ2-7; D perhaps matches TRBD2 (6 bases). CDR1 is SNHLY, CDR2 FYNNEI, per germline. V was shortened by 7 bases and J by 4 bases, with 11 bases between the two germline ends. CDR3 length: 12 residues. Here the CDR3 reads CASNSREYEQYF. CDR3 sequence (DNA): TGTGCCAGCAATTCTCGGGAGTACGAGCAGTACTTC. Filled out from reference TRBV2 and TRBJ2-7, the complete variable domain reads EPEVTQTPSHQVTQMGQEVILRCVPISNHLYFYWYRQILGQKVEFLVSFYNNEISEKSEIFDDQFSVERPDGSNFTLKIRSTKLEDSAMYFCASNSREYEQYFGPGTRLTVT.

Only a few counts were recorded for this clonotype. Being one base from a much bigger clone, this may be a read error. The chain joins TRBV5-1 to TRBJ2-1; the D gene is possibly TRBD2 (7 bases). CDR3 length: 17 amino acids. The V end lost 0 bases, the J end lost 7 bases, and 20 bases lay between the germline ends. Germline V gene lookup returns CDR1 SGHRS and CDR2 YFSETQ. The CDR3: CASSLVLGWGGRNEQFF. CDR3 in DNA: TGCGCCAGCAGCTTGGTCCTCGGGTGGGGGGGCCGGAATGAGCAGTTCTTC.

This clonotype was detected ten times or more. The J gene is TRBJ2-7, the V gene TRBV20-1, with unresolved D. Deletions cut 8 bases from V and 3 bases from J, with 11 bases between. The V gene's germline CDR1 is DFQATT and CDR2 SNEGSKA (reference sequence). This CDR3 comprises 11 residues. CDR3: CSLDGVYEQYF. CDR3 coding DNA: TGCAGTTTGGACGGAGTCTACGAGCAGTACTTC.

Here the CDR3 reads CSAPVATGPDTQYF. The CDR3 DNA reads as TGCAGTGCTCCGGTAGCGACCGGGCCAGATACGCAGTATTTT. This rearrangement joins TRBV20-1 to TRBJ2-3, with TRBD2 as a possible D gene (5 bases). The CDR3 has 14 residues. The germline gives CDR1 DFQATT, CDR2 SNEGSKA (reference sequence). Deletions cut 5 bases from V and 4 bases from J, with 16 bases between.

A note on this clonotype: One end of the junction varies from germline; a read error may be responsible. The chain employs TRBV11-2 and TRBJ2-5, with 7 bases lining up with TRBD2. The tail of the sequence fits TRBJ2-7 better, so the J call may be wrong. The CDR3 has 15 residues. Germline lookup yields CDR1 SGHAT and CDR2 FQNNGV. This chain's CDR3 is CAGSLALRGRYEQYF. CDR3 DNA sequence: TGTGCCGGCAGCTTAGCGTTGCGGGGGAGGTACGAGCAGTACTTC.